The T cell receptor beta chain described here comes from a study of T cells in localized non-small cell lung cancer. Study results and limitations: Adjacent lung had a median around 60 of the 100 largest tumor clones. Uninvolved nearby lung showed the greatest T cell clonality, exceeding that found in tumor. One tumor region alone was sequenced, and heterogeneity therefore remains possible. With higher T cell density in blood came longer overall survival.

Regarding this clone: Its antigen is as yet unknown.

Profiled with immunoSEQ multiplex PCR; TCRdb holds only in-frame clones, not every one. The data show about 74,000 clones, roughly 83% seen once. The V end was cut by 5 bases, the J end by 6 bases, with 22 bases between. In germline, CDR1 is SGHVS, CDR2 FQNEAQ. This CDR3 has 16 residues. Source: peripheral blood, taken before any cancer treatment. This clonotype originated in a female donor over 55 with stage I lung adenocarcinoma. This chain connects TRBV7-8 to TRBJ1-1, with D perhaps TRBD1 (5 bases). CDR3 coding DNA: TGTGCCAGCAGCCTAAACACCCTCACAGGTCGGGCTGAAGCTTTCTTT. Translated: CASSLNTLTGRAEAFF.